The TCR beta chain under discussion was sequenced for a study of T cells in Graves' hyperthyroidism and ophthalmopathy. Study conclusions and caveats: Most thyroid clonotypes with frequency above 0.001 were detected in blood.

This clonotype was observed many times. Antigen specificity is unknown. The length of the CDR3 is 14 residues. Germline V gene sequence: CDR1 SGHKS, CDR2 YYEKEE (reference sequence). The ends were cut back, 2 bases at V and 8 bases at J, with 16 bases in the middle. Exclusion of a patient resulted from uncontrolled infection, other autoimmune disease, pregnancy or lactation. Amplification of TCR beta CDR3 regions was performed using RNA transcripts as template. HTBI primers drove first-round RT-PCR of the TCR CDR3. Each CDR3 protein is one row after TCRdb ran MiXCR on the multiplex PCR reads. The repertoire holds 300,000 to 450,000 distinct CDR3 sequences, with 15% to 17% as singletons.

The source of this sequence is a woman aged 18-30 years with Graves' hyperthyroidism that later progressed to Graves' ophthalmopathy. This chain links TRBV5-5 with TRBJ1-2; TRBD1 is a possible D gene (6 bases). The sample taken for sequencing was blood. The CDR3 spells CASSLSPGDVGYTF. CDR3 nucleotides: TGTGCCAGCAGCTTATCTCCAGGGGATGTCGGCTACACCTTC.